The 19 T cell receptor beta chains listed next were all sequenced from one sample in a study of shared clonotypes between healthy human individuals. The assay was immunoSEQ multiplex PCR, and TCRdb's table has in-frame clones only and misses some. The table includes approximately 1.5 million clones, just under 99% detected once. Sample: naive CD4+ T cells sorted from blood. Subset in this sample: CD45RA+ positively selected. The receptor source for this set is a man younger than 45 in good health.

The V and J genes are TRBV7-6 and TRBJ2-3; TRBD1 aligns across 8 bases. The CDR3 has 17 amino acids. Looked up from germline, CDR1 is SGHVS and CDR2 is FNYEAQ. V lost 5 bases to trimming and J lost 0 bases; unmatched junction nucleotides: 10. The CDR3 loop is CASSTRGQEFSTDTQYF. CDR3 DNA sequence: TGTGCCAGCAGCACCCGGGGACAGGAATTTAGCACAGATACGCAGTATTTT.

The chain links TRBV18 to TRBJ2-1, with D tentatively TRBD2 (5 bases). The germline gives CDR1 KGHSH, CDR2 LQKENI. The CDR3 is made up of 13 amino acids. With 6 bases removed from V and 5 bases from J, the gap between germline ends came to 11 bases. The CDR3 DNA is TGTGCCAGCTCCTTGGACGGGAACAATGAGCAGTTCTTC. Protein sequence: CASSLDGNNEQFF.

The gene calls are TRBV5-1 and TRBJ2-7, with D perhaps TRBD2 (6 bases). Germline values: CDR1 SGHRS, CDR2 YFSETQ. Trimming pared 0 bases from V and 3 bases from J, leaving 19 bases between. This CDR3 has 17 residues. The CDR3 sequence: CASSLAGGGLSVYEQYF. The CDR3, as DNA: TGCGCCAGCAGCTTGGCTGGGGGAGGACTCTCCGTCTACGAGCAGTACTTC.

The chain carries TRBV28 and TRBJ2-7, with 10 bases matching TRBD1. V dropped 2 bases and J dropped 5; count of bases not matched to a gene: 6. The CDR3 spans 15 residues. Germline V gives CDR1 MDHEN, CDR2 SYDVKM. DNA for the CDR3: TGTGCCAGCAGTTTAATGGGACAGGGGATGCACGAGCAGTACTTC. Its protein product is CASSLMGQGMHEQYF.

This clone was detected only once. The chain has TRBV7-8 and TRBJ2-1, with D hard to call. V was cut by 0 bases and J by 6 bases, with 9 bases left in between. This CDR3 spans 14 amino acids. Germline V gene lookup returns CDR1 SGHVS and CDR2 FQNEAQ. CDR3 sequence reads: CASSLAAGPNEQFF. The CDR3, as DNA: TGTGCCAGCAGCTTAGCAGCCGGGCCCAATGAGCAGTTCTTC.

This clone has just one count. The chain joins TRBV6-5 to TRBJ2-7, with D possibly matching TRBD2 (7 bases). The V gene lost 7 bases and the J gene lost 2 bases, with 18 bases spanning the gap. The CDR3 covers 15 residues. CDR1 and CDR2 (germline): MNHEY, SVGAGI. The CDR3 DNA sequence: TGTGCCAGCAAGCCCTTGCGAGGGGGGGCCTACGAGCAGTACTTC. This gives the protein CASKPLRGGAYEQYF.

V and J are TRBV9 and TRBJ1-3; perhaps TRBD1 as D (6 bases). V lost 1 base and J 0 bases, leaving 17 bases between the germline ends. The CDR3 loop spans 18 amino acids. CDR1 is SGDLS, CDR2 YYNGEE, per germline. CDR3 sequence reads: CASSVWTGTRNSGNTIYF. The DNA for the CDR3 is TGTGCCAGCAGCGTATGGACCGGGACACGAAACTCTGGAAACACCATATATTTT.

Remarks on this clone: The same CDR3 is also encoded by other DNA sequences in this sample. The chain combines TRBV2 with TRBJ2-2; D tentatively reads TRBD1 or TRBD2 (5 bases each). The germline V gene encodes CDR1 SNHLY and CDR2 FYNNEI. The V end was cut by 6 bases, the J end by 4 bases, with 9 bases between. The CDR3 totals 13 residues. In nucleotides, the CDR3 is TGTGCCAGCAGAACAGGAGGCACCGGGGAGCTGTTTTTT. Residues: CASRTGGTGELFF.

This clone was counted a single time. The V and J genes are TRBV11-2 and TRBJ2-7; 7 bases agree with TRBD2. This CDR3 is built from 15 residues. V was clipped by 1 base and J by 4 bases; unmatched bases: 7. The germline V gene has CDR1 SGHAT and CDR2 FQNNGV. The CDR3 nucleotides are TGTGCCAGCAGCTTAGCGGCGGGAGAGTGGTACGAGCAGTACTTC. Its protein product is CASSLAAGEWYEQYF.

Details on this clone: In the same sample, other DNA sequences code for this CDR3. This chain connects TRBV7-2 to TRBJ2-2, with a weak D call TRBD2 (6 bases). The CDR3 loop spans 14 amino acids. V lost 0 bases, J lost 6 bases, and 8 bases lay in between. From germline, CDR1 is SGHTA and CDR2 FQGNSA. The CDR3 protein is CASSLAGGAGELFF. The CDR3 nucleotides are TGTGCCAGCAGCTTAGCGGGAGGTGCCGGGGAGCTGTTTTTT.

This sequence joins TRBV11-3 and TRBJ2-7; 7 nucleotides align to TRBD1. This CDR3 is built from 14 residues. V lost 6 bases and J lost 9; bases outside the gene matches: 14. Germline CDR1 SGHNT, CDR2 YENEEA. The CDR3 is CASRRDRGSGGQYF. CDR3 nucleotide sequence: TGTGCCAGCAGAAGGGACAGAGGGTCGGGTGGGCAGTACTTC.

The V gene is TRBV14, the J gene TRBJ1-5, with a weak D call TRBD1 (5 bases). Germline V gene sequence: CDR1 SGHDN, CDR2 FVKESK. Trimming stripped 4 bases from V and 6 bases from J, with 10 bases between. This CDR3 is 13 amino acids long. CDR3 nucleotide sequence: TGTGCCAGCAGCCTTCTGGGGGGTCAGCCCCAGCATTTT. Its protein product is CASSLLGGQPQHF.

This chain connects TRBV14 to TRBJ2-3; no firm D call. Deletions cut 4 bases from V and 8 bases from J, with 10 bases between. The CDR3 spans 12 residues. Germline V gene lookup returns CDR1 SGHDN and CDR2 FVKESK. CDR3 residues: CASSPWKGTQYF. CDR3 bases: TGTGCCAGCAGCCCGTGGAAGGGTACGCAGTATTTT.

The chain carries TRBV6-4 and TRBJ1-1; D is undetermined. This CDR3 contains 14 residues. V was pared by 6 bases and J by 1 base, with 12 bases between. Germline values: CDR1 MRHNA, CDR2 SNTAGT. The CDR3 reads CASRKIHPNTEAFF. The CDR3 DNA reads as TGTGCCAGCAGGAAGATACACCCGAACACTGAAGCTTTCTTT.

The CDR3 DNA reads TGTGCCAGCAGTTTTGGGCTGCGGGATATGAACACCGGGGAGCTGTTTTTT. Its translation: CASSFGLRDMNTGELFF. This chain uses TRBV27 with TRBJ2-2; a possible D gene is TRBD2 (6 bases). CDR3 length: 17 residues. V was trimmed by 3 bases and J by 1 base, leaving 15 bases between them. From germline, CDR1 is MNHEY and CDR2 SMNVEV (reference sequence).

Regarding this clone: Within the sample, other DNA sequences also encode this same CDR3. The genes are TRBV5-4 and TRBJ2-3; 9 nucleotides match TRBD2. The CDR3 loop spans 15 amino acids. V lost 1 base, J lost 0 bases, and 0 bases stayed unmatched. Germline V gene lookup returns CDR1 SGHNT and CDR2 YYREEE (reference sequence). The CDR3: CASSLTSGSTDTQYF. The CDR3 region has the DNA TGTGCCAGCAGCTTGACTAGCGGGAGCACAGATACGCAGTATTTT.

This chain connects TRBV6-6 to TRBJ2-7; tentatively, D is TRBD1 (6 bases). The CDR3 is 14 residues long. With 2 bases removed from V and 3 bases from J, the gap between germline ends came to 11 bases. The V gene's germline CDR1 is MNHNY and CDR2 SVGAGI (reference sequence). CDR3 amino acids: CASSYGGQSYEQYF. As DNA, the CDR3 is TGTGCCAGCAGTTACGGAGGACAGAGCTACGAGCAGTACTTC.

V and J are TRBV25-1 and TRBJ1-1; D is uncertain. Trimming shortened V by 3 bases and J by 0 bases, and 11 bases separated the two germline ends. From germline, CDR1 is MGHDK and CDR2 SYGVNS. The CDR3 is 15 residues long. The CDR3: CASSDPGGVNTEAFF. The CDR3 nucleotides read TGTGCCAGCAGTGATCCCGGCGGGGTGAACACTGAAGCTTTCTTT.

The V and J genes are TRBV27 and TRBJ1-5, with D possibly being TRBD1 (6 bases). In germline, CDR1 is MNHEY, CDR2 SMNVEV (reference sequence). This CDR3 is built from 15 residues. The ends were cut back, 5 bases at V and 7 bases at J, with 18 bases in the middle. This CDR3 is CASSQNPQGWQPQHF. In DNA form, the CDR3 reads TGTGCCAGCAGTCAGAACCCCCAGGGGTGGCAGCCCCAGCATTTT.